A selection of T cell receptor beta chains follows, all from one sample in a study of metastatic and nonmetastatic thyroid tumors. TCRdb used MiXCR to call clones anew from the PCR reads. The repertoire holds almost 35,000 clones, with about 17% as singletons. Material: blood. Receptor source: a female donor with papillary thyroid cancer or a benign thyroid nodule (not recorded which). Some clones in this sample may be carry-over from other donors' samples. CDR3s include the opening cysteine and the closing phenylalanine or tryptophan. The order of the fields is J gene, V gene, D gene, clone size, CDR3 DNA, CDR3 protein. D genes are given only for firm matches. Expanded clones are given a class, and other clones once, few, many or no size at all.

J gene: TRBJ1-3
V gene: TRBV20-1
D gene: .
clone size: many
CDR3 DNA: TGCAGTGCTAGAGATCGTTCAGGGTCCGGAAACACCATATATTTT
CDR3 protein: CSARDRSGSGNTIYF

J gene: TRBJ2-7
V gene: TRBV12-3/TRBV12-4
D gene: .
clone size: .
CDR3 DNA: TGTGCCAGCAGTTTCTCTGTGGGGATCTACGAGCAGTACTTC
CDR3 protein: CASSFSVGIYEQYF

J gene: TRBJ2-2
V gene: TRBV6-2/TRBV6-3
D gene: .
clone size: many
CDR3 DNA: TGTGCCAGCAGTAACACCGGGGAGCTGTTTTTT
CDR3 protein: CASSNTGELFF

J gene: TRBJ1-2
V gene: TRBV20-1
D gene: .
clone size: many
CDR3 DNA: TGCAGTGCTGTAGATTACTCTAACTATGGCTACACCTTC
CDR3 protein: CSAVDYSNYGYTF

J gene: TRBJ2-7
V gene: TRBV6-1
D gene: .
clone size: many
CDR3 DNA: TGTGCCAGCAGGGACTCCGGCTTCCACGAGCAGTACTTC
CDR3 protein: CASRDSGFHEQYF

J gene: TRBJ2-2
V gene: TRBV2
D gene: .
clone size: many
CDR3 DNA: TGTGCCAGCAGATCAGGGAGCTTCGGCACCGGGGAGCTGTTTTTT
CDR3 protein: CASRSGSFGTGELFF

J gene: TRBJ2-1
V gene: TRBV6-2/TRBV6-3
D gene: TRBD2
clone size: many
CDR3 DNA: TGTGCCAGCAGTTGGGGGACGGGAGGGCCGTACAATGAGCAGTTCTTC
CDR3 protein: CASSWGTGGPYNEQFF

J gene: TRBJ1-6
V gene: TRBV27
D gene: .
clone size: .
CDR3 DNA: TGTGCCAGCAGCGACAGTAATTCACCCCTCCACTTT
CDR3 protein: CASSDSNSPLHF

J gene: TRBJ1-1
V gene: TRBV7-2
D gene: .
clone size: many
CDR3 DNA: TGTGCCAGCAGCTTAGCAGGGTACGTTCCTGAAGCTTTCTTT
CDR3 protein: CASSLAGYVPEAFF

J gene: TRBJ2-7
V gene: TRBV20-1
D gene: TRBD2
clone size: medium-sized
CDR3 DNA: TGCAGTGCTAGACCTAGCGGGGAGCCCTACGAGCAGTACTTC
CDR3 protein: CSARPSGEPYEQYF

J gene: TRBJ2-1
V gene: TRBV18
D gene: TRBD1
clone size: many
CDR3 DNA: TGTGCCAGCACCCGACAGGGGACAAATAAGAATGAGCAGTTCTTC
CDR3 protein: CASTRQGTNKNEQFF

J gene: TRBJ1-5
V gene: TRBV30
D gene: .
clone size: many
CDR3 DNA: TGTGCCTGGAGTGACGACAGAGATCAGCCCCAGCATTTT
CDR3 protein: CAWSDDRDQPQHF

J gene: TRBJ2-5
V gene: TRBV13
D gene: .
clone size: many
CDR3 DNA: TGTGCCAGCAGCCCCGACCAAGAGACCCAGTACTTC
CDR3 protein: CASSPDQETQYF

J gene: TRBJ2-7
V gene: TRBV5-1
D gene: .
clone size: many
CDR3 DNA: TGCGCCAGCAGCTTGGCCTCCAACTACGAGCAGTACTTC
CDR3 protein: CASSLASNYEQYF

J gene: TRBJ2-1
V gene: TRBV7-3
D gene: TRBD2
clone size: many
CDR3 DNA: TGTGCCAGCAGCTTAGTAGCGGGGGGAAATGAGCAGTTCTTC
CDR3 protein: CASSLVAGGNEQFF

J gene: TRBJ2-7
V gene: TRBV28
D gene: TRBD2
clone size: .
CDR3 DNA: TGTGCCAGCAGTGCCCCGGTACTAGCGTGCTACGAGCAGTACTTC
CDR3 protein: CASSAPVLACYEQYF

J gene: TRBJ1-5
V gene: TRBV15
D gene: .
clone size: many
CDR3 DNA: TGTGCCACCAGCAGAGGGGGGGGGCGACGTAGCAATCAGCCCCAGCATTTT
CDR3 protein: CATSRGGGRRSNQPQHF

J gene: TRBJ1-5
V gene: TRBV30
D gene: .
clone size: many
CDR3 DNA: TGTGCCTGGAGTTCAACCGGGACGCTCCATGAGCCCCAGCATTTT
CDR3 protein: CAWSSTGTLHEPQHF

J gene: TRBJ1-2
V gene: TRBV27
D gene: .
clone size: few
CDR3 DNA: TGTGCCAGCAGTTTAACACCTCGGTCTATTGGCTACACCTTC
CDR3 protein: CASSLTPRSIGYTF

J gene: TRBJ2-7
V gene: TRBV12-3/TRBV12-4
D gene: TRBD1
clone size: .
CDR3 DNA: TGTGCCAGCAGTTTAGCCTGGGACAGCCGAACCCGATCCTACGAGCAGTACTTC
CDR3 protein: CASSLAWDSRTRSYEQYF

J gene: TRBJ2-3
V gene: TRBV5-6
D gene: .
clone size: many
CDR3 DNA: TGTGCCAGCAGCTTGCCCAACACAAGAACAGATACGCAGTATTTT
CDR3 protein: CASSLPNTRTDTQYF

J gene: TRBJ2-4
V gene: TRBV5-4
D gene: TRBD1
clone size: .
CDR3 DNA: TGTGCCAGCAGCTTGGATGGGACAGGGGGCAAGGCCAAAAACATTCAGTACTTC
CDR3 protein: CASSLDGTGGKAKNIQYF

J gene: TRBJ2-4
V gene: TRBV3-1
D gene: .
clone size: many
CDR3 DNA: TGTGCCAGCAGCCAAGGGCGGGGAAACATTCAGTACTTC
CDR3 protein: CASSQGRGNIQYF

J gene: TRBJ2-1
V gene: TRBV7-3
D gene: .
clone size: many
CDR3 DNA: TGTGCCAGCAGCTTAACCGCGGGCTACAATGAGCAGTTCTTC
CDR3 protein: CASSLTAGYNEQFF

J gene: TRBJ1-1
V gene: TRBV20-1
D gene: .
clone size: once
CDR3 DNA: TGCAGTGCTAGACGCAGACCCCTCAACACTGAAGCTTTCTTT
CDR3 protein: CSARRRPLNTEAFF

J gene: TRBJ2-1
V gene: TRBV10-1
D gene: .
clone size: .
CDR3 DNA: TGCGTCAGCAGTTCGGACCCATTGGATGAGCAGTTCTTC
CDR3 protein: CVSSSDPLDEQFF

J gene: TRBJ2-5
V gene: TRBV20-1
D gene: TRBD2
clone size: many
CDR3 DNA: TGCAGTGCTAGAGGACCTACTAGCGGGAGAGGAGAGACCCAGTACTTC
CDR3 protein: CSARGPTSGRGETQYF

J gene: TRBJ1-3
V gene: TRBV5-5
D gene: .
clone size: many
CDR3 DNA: TGTGCCAGCAGCTTGGGCGGACACCTCTCTGGAAACACCATATATTTT
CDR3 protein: CASSLGGHLSGNTIYF

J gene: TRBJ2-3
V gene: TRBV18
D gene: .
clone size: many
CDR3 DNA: TGTGCCAGCTCACCAGCCACAGATACGCAGTATTTT
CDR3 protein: CASSPATDTQYF

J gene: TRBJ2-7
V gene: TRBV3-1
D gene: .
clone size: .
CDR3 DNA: TGTGCCAGCAGCCATGGGGTCTACTATCAGTACTTC
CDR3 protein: CASSHGVYYQYF

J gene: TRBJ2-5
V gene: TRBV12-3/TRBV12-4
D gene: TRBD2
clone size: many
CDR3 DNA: TGTGCCAGCAGTTTAAGTTCGGGGGGAAGGGAGACCCAGTACTTC
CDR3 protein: CASSLSSGGRETQYF

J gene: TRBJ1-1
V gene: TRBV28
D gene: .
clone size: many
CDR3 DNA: TGTGCCAGCGGAATCCCTCTTAGGGACACTGAAGCTTTCTTT
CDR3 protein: CASGIPLRDTEAFF

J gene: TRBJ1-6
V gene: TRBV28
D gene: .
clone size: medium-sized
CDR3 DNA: TGTGCCAGCAGATCCCGACATTCCGAAGTGATTCCCCTCCACTTT
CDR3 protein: CASRSRHSEVIPLHF

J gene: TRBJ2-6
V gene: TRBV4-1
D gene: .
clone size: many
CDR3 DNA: TGCGCCAGCAGCCAGAACGCTGTCTCTGGGGCCAACGTCCTGACTTTC
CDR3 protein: CASSQNAVSGANVLTF

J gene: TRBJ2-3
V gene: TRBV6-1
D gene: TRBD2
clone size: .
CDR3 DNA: TGTGCCAGCAGTGAGAGTAGCGGGAGCACAGATAAGCAGTATTTT
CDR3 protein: CASSESSGSTDKQYF

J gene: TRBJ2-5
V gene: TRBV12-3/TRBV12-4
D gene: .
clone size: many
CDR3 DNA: TGTGCCAGCAGTTTAACAGGGTGGTATCAAGAGACCCAGTACTTC
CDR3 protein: CASSLTGWYQETQYF

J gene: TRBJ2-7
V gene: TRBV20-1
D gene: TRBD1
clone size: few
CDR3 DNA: TGCAGTGCCAGGGACAGACGTTACGAGCAGTACTTC
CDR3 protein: CSARDRRYEQYF

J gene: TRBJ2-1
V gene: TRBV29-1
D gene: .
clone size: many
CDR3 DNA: TGCAGCGCACCGGTATCACAGGGCGTCGATTACAATGAGCAGTTCTTC
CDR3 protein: CSAPVSQGVDYNEQFF

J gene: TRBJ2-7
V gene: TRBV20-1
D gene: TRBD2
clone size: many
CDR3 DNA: TGCAGTGCTAGATCGGGGGAGGGACTCTACGAGCAGTACTTC
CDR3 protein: CSARSGEGLYEQYF

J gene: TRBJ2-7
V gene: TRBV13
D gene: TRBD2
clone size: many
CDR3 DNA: TGTGCCAGCAGCCCTCCTAGTGAGAGCGGGAGATTGGGCGAGCAGTACTTC
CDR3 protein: CASSPPSESGRLGEQYF

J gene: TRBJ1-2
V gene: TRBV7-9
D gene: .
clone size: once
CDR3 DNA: TGTGCCAGCAGCAAGGGGGGGCGCGACTATGGCTACACCTTC
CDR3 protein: CASSKGGRDYGYTF

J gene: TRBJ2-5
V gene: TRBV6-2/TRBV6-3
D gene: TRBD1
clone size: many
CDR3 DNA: TGTGCCAGCAGCACAGGGGGGATCCAAGAGACCCAGTACTTC
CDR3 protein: CASSTGGIQETQYF

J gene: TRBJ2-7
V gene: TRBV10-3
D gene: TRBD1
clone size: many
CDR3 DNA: TGTGCCATATCTCCGGGACAGGGTCTCTACGAGCAGTACTTC
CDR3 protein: CAISPGQGLYEQYF

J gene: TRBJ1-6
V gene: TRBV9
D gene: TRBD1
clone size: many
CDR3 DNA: TGTGCCAGCAGCGTAGGGCCCAGACAGGGACGCTCACCCCTCCACTTT
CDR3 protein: CASSVGPRQGRSPLHF

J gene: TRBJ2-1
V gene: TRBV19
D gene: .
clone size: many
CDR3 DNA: TGTGCCAGTATTCGGCCGGATTCCAATGAGCAGTTCTTC
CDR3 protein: CASIRPDSNEQFF

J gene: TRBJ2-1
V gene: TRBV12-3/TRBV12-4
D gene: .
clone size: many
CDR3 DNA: TGTGCCAGCAGCCGTCGGACAGTCCGTAACGAGGAGCAGTTCTTC
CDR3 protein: CASSRRTVRNEEQFF

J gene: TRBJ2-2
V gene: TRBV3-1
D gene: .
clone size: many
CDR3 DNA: TGTGCCAGCAGCCAACCGGGAGAAACCGGGGAGCTGTTTTTT
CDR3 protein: CASSQPGETGELFF

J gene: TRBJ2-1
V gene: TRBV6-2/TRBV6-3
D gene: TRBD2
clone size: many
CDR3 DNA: TGTGCCAGCAGTTACTCCCTGGGACTATCTTACAATGAGCAGTTCTTC
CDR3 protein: CASSYSLGLSYNEQFF

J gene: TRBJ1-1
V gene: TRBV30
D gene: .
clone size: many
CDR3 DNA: TGTGCCTGGAGTTCGGGGGTGAACACTGAAGCTTTCTTT
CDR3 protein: CAWSSGVNTEAFF

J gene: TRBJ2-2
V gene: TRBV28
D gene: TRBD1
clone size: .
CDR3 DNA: TGTGCCAGCAGTCCAAACCGTGACGTGACAGGGCGAACCGGGGAGCTGTTTTTT
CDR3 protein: CASSPNRDVTGRTGELFF

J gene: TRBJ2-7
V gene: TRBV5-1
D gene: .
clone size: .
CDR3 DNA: TGCGCCAGCAGTATCAGCGTCAGCTCCTACGAGCAGTACTTC
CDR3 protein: CASSISVSSYEQYF

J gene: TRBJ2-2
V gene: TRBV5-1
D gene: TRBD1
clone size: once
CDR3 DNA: TGCGCCAGCAGCTTGTCTGGGACAGGGGGGATGAACACCGGGGAGCTGTTTTTT
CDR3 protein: CASSLSGTGGMNTGELFF

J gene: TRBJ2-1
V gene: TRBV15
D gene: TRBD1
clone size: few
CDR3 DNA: TGTGCCACCAGCATTGGAACCCCGGGACAGGGACGGGATGAGCAGTTCTTC
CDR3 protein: CATSIGTPGQGRDEQFF

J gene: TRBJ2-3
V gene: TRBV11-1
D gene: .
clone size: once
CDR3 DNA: TGTGCCAGCAGCTTAGGAGACCTTGGCGGCACAGATACGCAGTATTTT
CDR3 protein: CASSLGDLGGTDTQYF

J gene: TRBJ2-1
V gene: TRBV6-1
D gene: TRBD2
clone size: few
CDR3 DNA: TGTGCCAGCATACTAGCGGGATCTGAGCAGTTCTTC
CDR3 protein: CASILAGSEQFF

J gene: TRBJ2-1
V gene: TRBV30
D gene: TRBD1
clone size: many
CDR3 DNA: TGTGCCTGGAGGATTCAGGGGGCCGAGCAGTTCTTC
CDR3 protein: CAWRIQGAEQFF

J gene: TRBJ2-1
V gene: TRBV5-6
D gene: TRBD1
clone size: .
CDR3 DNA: TGTGCCAGCAGCCAGCCAGGGGGAACCCACAATGAGCAGTTCTTC
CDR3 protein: CASSQPGGTHNEQFF

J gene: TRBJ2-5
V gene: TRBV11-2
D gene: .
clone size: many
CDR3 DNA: TGTGCCAGCAGCTCAGGGGGGCAGACCCAGTACTTC
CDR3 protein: CASSSGGQTQYF

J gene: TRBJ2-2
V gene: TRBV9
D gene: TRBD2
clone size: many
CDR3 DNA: TGTGCCAGCAGCGTAGGAGGACTAGCGCGTACCGGGGAGCTGTTTTTT
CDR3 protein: CASSVGGLARTGELFF

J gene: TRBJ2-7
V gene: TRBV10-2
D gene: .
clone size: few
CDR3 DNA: TGCGCCAGCAGTGAGTGGGGAGATCGGGGCGAGCAGTACTTC
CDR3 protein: CASSEWGDRGEQYF